This passage covers 28 T cell receptor beta chains from one sample sequenced in a study of T cell changes during pregnancy in multiple sclerosis (dated by TCRdb to about 2019). Libraries were prepared through the immunoSEQ multiplex PCR assay. The table comes from immuneACCESS by way of TCRdb, which keeps in-frame sequences with V and J called. Part of the clones is missing from these tables; in studies checked, under half for an unresolved V gene and the rest for unknown reasons. Present in this sample are more than 50,000 clones, about 89% of which were seen just once. Just under 0.5% of the sample lies in the top ten. This sample comprised CD4+ T cells from peripheral blood mononuclear cells, obtained after pregnancy. The origin of the receptors is a female donor in good health, enrolled as a control in a pregnancy study.

This clone was counted at least ten times. The chain is built from TRBV5-4 and TRBJ1-3; 7 bases are shared with TRBD1. The V segment lost 3 bases and the J segment 0 bases; nucleotides outside the gene matches: 3. Germline lookup yields CDR1 SGHNT and CDR2 YYREEE (reference sequence). This CDR3 is 15 amino acids long. The CDR3 region has the DNA TGTGCCAGCAGCTCTGACAGGGACTCTGGAAACACCATATATTTT. Its translation: CASSSDRDSGNTIYF. The full variable domain, in which reference TRBV5-4 and TRBJ1-3 provide the parts outside the CDR3, is ETGVTQSPTHLIKTRGQQVTLRCSSQSGHNTVSWYQQALGQGPQFIFQYYREEENGRGNFPPRFSGLQFPNYSSELNVNALELDDSALYLCASSSDRDSGNTIYFGEGSWLTVV.

This clone was seen just once. The chain is built from TRBV7-9 and TRBJ1-2, with 8 bases lining up with TRBD1. The CDR3 has 14 amino acids. V was clipped by 1 base and J by 4 bases; unmatched bases: 2. Germline lookup yields CDR1 SEHNR and CDR2 FQNEAQ (reference sequence). The CDR3 here is CASSLGTGSYGYTF. CDR3 DNA sequence: TGTGCCAGCAGCTTAGGGACAGGGTCCTATGGCTACACCTTC. Variable domain in full (rest from reference TRBV7-9 and TRBJ1-2): DTGVSQNPRHKITKRGQNVTFRCDPISEHNRLYWYRQTLGQGPEFLTYFQNEAQLEKSRLLSDRFSAERPKGSFSTLEIQRTEQGDSAMYLCASSLGTGSYGYTFGSGTRLTVV.

The chain uses TRBV30 and TRBJ1-1; D possibly corresponds to TRBD1 (5 bases). V was clipped by 7 bases and J by 5 bases, with 23 bases between them. The germline gives CDR1 GTSNPN, CDR2 SVGIG (reference sequence). The CDR3 is 15 residues long. The CDR3 is CASRGLLTGGTEAFF. DNA for the CDR3: TGTGCCTCTAGAGGGCTTCTAACCGGGGGAACTGAAGCTTTCTTT.

V and J are TRBV7-6 and TRBJ2-1, with D perhaps matching TRBD2 (6 bases). This CDR3 has 14 residues. Trimming cost V 5 bases and J 7 bases, with 15 bases left between them. The germline gives CDR1 SGHVS, CDR2 FNYEAQ. The CDR3 is CASSPPGVRNEQFF. The CDR3 bases are TGTGCCAGCAGCCCGCCGGGGGTGAGGAATGAGCAGTTCTTC. Full variable domain (rest looked up from reference TRBV7-6 and TRBJ2-1): GAGVSQSPRYKVTKRGQDVALRCDPISGHVSLYWYRQALGQGPEFLTYFNYEAQQDKSGLPNDRFSAERPEGSISTLTIQRTEQRDSAMYRCASSPPGVRNEQFFGPGTRLTVL.

This chain uses TRBV5-1 with TRBJ2-2, with 11 positions matching TRBD2. The germline CDR1 and CDR2 sequences are SGHRS and YFSETQ. Trimming at V came to 3 bases and at J to 3 bases, leaving 7 bases not matched to a gene. The CDR3 length is 17 residues. CDR3 loop: CASSWRSSGGYTGELFF. As DNA, the CDR3 is TGCGCCAGCAGCTGGAGGTCTAGCGGGGGGTACACCGGGGAGCTGTTTTTT. Looking up the rest from reference TRBV5-1 and TRBJ2-2 gives the full variable domain: KAGVTQTPRYLIKTRGQQVTLSCSPISGHRSVSWYQQTPGQGLQFLFEYFSETQRNKGNFPGRFSGRQFSNSRSEMNVSTLELGDSALYLCASSWRSSGGYTGELFFGEGSRLTVL.

The V and J genes are TRBV27 and TRBJ1-3, with D perhaps TRBD1 (5 bases). This CDR3 is 15 amino acids long. In germline, CDR1 is MNHEY, CDR2 SMNVEV (reference sequence). Trimming left V 2 bases short and J 0 bases short, with 8 bases between. The CDR3 spells CASSLDRNSGNTIYF. CDR3 bases: TGTGCCAGCAGTTTAGACAGAAACTCTGGAAACACCATATATTTT.

The chain joins TRBV5-4 to TRBJ1-2; 8 positions agree with TRBD1. Germline values: CDR1 SGHNT, CDR2 YYREEE (reference sequence). The CDR3 is 17 amino acids. The ends lost 0 bases at V and 7 bases at J; junction bases unmatched: 14. CDR3 in amino acids: CASSLEVLGQGEGGYTF. The CDR3 DNA reads TGTGCCAGCAGCTTGGAAGTATTAGGACAGGGAGAGGGTGGCTACACCTTC.

V and J are TRBV5-1 and TRBJ2-7, with 7 bases lining up with TRBD1. The CDR3 spans 19 residues. The ends lost 0 bases at V and 4 bases at J; junction bases unmatched: 19. CDR1 SGHRS and CDR2 YFSETQ come from the germline V gene. The CDR3 DNA sequence: TGCGCCAGCAGCTTGGGGTGGTCGGCGAACGAGGGGGCGTGGTACGAGCAGTACTTC. Its protein is CASSLGWSANEGAWYEQYF.

This clone was recorded only once. The chain has TRBV19 and TRBJ2-7; maybe TRBD2 (6 bases). The CDR3 covers 13 residues. Trimming removed 1 base from V and 7 bases from J, with 11 bases in between. The germline V gene has CDR1 LNHDA and CDR2 SQIVND (reference sequence). CDR3 region: CASSIALAGEQYF. CDR3 sequence (DNA): TGTGCCAGTAGTATAGCGCTGGCGGGGGAGCAGTACTTC.

The V and J genes are TRBV9 and TRBJ1-1, with 10 bases aligning to TRBD1. Germline V gene sequence: CDR1 SGDLS, CDR2 YYNGEE. V lost 0 bases and J lost 4; bases outside the gene matches: 6. The CDR3 is 16 residues long. The CDR3 reads CASSVAPTGGLTEAFF. The CDR3, as DNA: TGTGCCAGCAGCGTAGCCCCGACAGGGGGCCTCACTGAAGCTTTCTTT. Full variable domain (remainder filled in from reference TRBV9 and TRBJ1-1): DSGVTQTPKHLITATGQRVTLRCSPRSGDLSVYWYQQSLDQGLQFLIQYYNGEERAKGNILERFSAQQFPDLHSELNLSSLELGDSALYFCASSVAPTGGLTEAFFGQGTRLTVV.

The J gene is TRBJ1-5, the V gene TRBV7-2; TRBD1 might be the D (6 bases). The V gene's germline CDR1 is SGHTA and CDR2 FQGNSA. This CDR3 region has 13 residues. V was pared by 5 bases and J by 8 bases, with 13 bases between. Written as DNA, the CDR3 is TGTGCCAGCAGCATACTAAAGGGGGAGCCCCAGCATTTT. Residues: CASSILKGEPQHF. The full variable domain, in which reference TRBV7-2 and TRBJ1-5 provide the parts outside the CDR3, is GAGVSQSPSNKVTEKGKDVELRCDPISGHTALYWYRQSLGQGLEFLIYFQGNSAPDKSGLPSDRFSAERTGGSVSTLTIQRTQQEDSAVYLCASSILKGEPQHFGDGTRLSIL.

The rearrangement uses TRBV6-5 and TRBJ2-1; 10 bases are shared with TRBD1. Trimming at V came to 4 bases and at J to 9 bases, leaving 9 bases not matched to a gene. The CDR3 is 15 amino acids. Germline CDR1 MNHEY, CDR2 SVGAGI. The CDR3 region has the DNA TGTGCCAGCAGTTCGACGGGACAGGGGTACGGTGAGCAGTTCTTC. Amino acid sequence: CASSSTGQGYGEQFF.

The CDR3 nucleotides read TGTGCCAGCTCACCCGGACAGGGGGCTTATAACACTGAAGCTTTCTTT. Its translation is CASSPGQGAYNTEAFF. This chain connects TRBV18 to TRBJ1-1; 11 bases match TRBD1. V trimming: 3 bases; J trimming: 2 bases; junction bases outside the gene matches: 5. CDR3 size: 16 residues. Germline CDR1 reads KGHSH; CDR2 reads LQKENI.

V and J are TRBV27 and TRBJ1-5, with D unclear. Trimming took 5 bases from V and 4 from J, leaving 18 bases between them. The length of the CDR3 is 16 residues. CDR1 MNHEY and CDR2 SMNVEV come from the germline V gene (reference sequence). The CDR3 nucleotides are TGTGCCAGCAGTCCCCTATCATCGGGTTATAATCAGCCCCAGCATTTT. Residues: CASSPLSSGYNQPQHF.

The chain joins TRBV30 to TRBJ1-2; 7 bases are shared with TRBD1. V gave up 2 bases and J gave up 4 bases; unmatched junction bases: 16. The CDR3 runs 17 residues. CDR1 is GTSNPN, CDR2 SVGIG, per germline (reference sequence). CDR3 protein: CAWSPRRQGWSGYGYTF. The CDR3 coding sequence is TGTGCCTGGAGTCCTAGGAGACAGGGTTGGTCGGGCTATGGCTACACCTTC.

This chain links TRBV6-1 with TRBJ2-2, with 9 bases that match TRBD1. V was clipped by 4 bases and J by 1 base; unmatched bases: 10. The CDR3 extends over 18 amino acids. CDR1 is MNHNS, CDR2 SASEGT, per germline. CDR3 protein: CASSGGTGRVLNTGELFF. Here the CDR3 DNA reads TGTGCCAGCAGTGGAGGGACAGGGCGGGTTCTGAACACCGGGGAGCTGTTTTTT.

The chain combines TRBV6-5 with TRBJ1-2, with 11 bases matching TRBD1. CDR3 length: 15 residues. Germline CDR1 and CDR2: MNHEY and SVGAGI. The junction had 10 bases not matched to a gene; V was cut back by 5 bases and J by 8 bases. The chain's CDR3 is CASSTGTGGFSGYTF. In DNA form, the CDR3 reads TGTGCCAGCAGTACCGGGACAGGGGGATTTAGCGGCTACACCTTC.

The V gene is TRBV6-5, the J gene TRBJ1-4, with D uncertain. This CDR3 contains 14 residues. Germline CDR1 reads MNHEY; CDR2 reads SVGAGI. V was trimmed by 5 bases and J by 7 bases, leaving 14 bases between them. CDR3 nucleotide sequence: TGTGCCAGCAGTGACCAACTTCAGCGTGAAAAACTGTTTTTT. Translating gives CASSDQLQREKLFF.

The rearrangement joins TRBV30 to TRBJ1-5; D gene unclear. Trimming cost V 0 bases and J 6 bases, with 12 bases left between them. In germline, CDR1 is GTSNPN, CDR2 SVGIG (reference sequence). CDR3 length equals 14 residues. The CDR3 nucleotides are TGTGCCTGGAGTGTACACAGAGGGAGTCAGCCCCAGCATTTT. This codes for CAWSVHRGSQPQHF. Together with reference TRBV30 and TRBJ1-5, the CDR3 gives the full variable domain: SQTIHQWPATLVQPVGSPLSLECTVEGTSNPNLYWYRQAAGRGLQLLFYSVGIGQISSEVPQNLSASRPQDRQFILSSKKLLLSDSGFYLCAWSVHRGSQPQHFGDGTRLSIL.

The rearrangement joins TRBV7-2 to TRBJ2-3; 7 bases agree with TRBD1. The CDR3 extends over 14 amino acids. Germline V gene sequence: CDR1 SGHTA, CDR2 FQGNSA. J lost 3 bases, V lost 5 bases, and 5 bases had no gene match. CDR3 amino acids: CASSQDRRTDTQYF. CDR3 nucleotides: TGTGCCAGCAGCCAGGACAGGAGGACAGATACGCAGTATTTT.

V usage is TRBV20-1 and J usage is TRBJ2-3; D ambiguous. CDR1 and CDR2 (germline): DFQATT, SNEGSKA (reference sequence). The V end was cut by 3 bases, the J end by 3 bases, with 4 bases between. The CDR3 is 11 residues long. The CDR3: CSASTTDTQYF. DNA for the CDR3: TGCAGTGCTAGTACAACAGATACGCAGTATTTT.

This clone was recorded once. This chain links TRBV12-5 with TRBJ2-1, with TRBD2 matching over 10 bases. V lost 3 bases to trimming and J lost 4 bases; unmatched junction nucleotides: 3. The germline gives CDR1 LGHNT, CDR2 FRNRAP. This CDR3 contains 15 residues. The CDR3 DNA reads TGTGCTAGTGGTTTAGCTAGCGGGGGTTACAATGAGCAGTTCTTC. This sequence encodes CASGLASGGYNEQFF.

The V gene is TRBV5-6, the J gene TRBJ1-5, with D perhaps TRBD1 (5 bases). Germline assignment: CDR1 SGHDT and CDR2 YYEEEE. The CDR3 length is 16 residues. Trimming stripped 3 bases from V and 0 bases from J, with 13 bases between. CDR3 in DNA: TGTGCCAGCAGCTCAACCGACAGAGATAGCAATCAGCCCCAGCATTTT. It codes for CASSSTDRDSNQPQHF. Full variable domain (remainder filled in from reference TRBV5-6 and TRBJ1-5): DAGVTQSPTHLIKTRGQQVTLRCSPKSGHDTVSWYQQALGQGPQFIFQYYEEEERQRGNFPDRFSGHQFPNYSSELNVNALLLGDSALYLCASSSTDRDSNQPQHFGDGTRLSIL.

The chain joins TRBV7-3 to TRBJ2-5; D possibly corresponds to TRBD1 (6 bases). The CDR3 consists of 14 residues. CDR1 is SGHTA, CDR2 FQGTGA, per germline. V gave up 5 bases and J gave up 0 bases, with 10 bases separating them. In nucleotides, the CDR3 is TGTGCCAGCAGCCCCCGACAGGACCAAGAGACCCAGTACTTC. Protein sequence: CASSPRQDQETQYF. Full variable domain (outside the CDR3, taken from reference TRBV7-3 and TRBJ2-5): GAGVSQTPSNKVTEKGKYVELRCDPISGHTALYWYRQSLGQGPEFLIYFQGTGAADDSGLPNDRFFAVRPEGSVSTLKIQRTERGDSAVYLCASSPRQDQETQYFGPGTRLLVL.

The V and J genes are TRBV7-2 and TRBJ2-5; the match to TRBD2 covers 8 bases. With 5 bases clipped from V and 5 bases from J, the junction kept 4 bases outside the gene matches. The CDR3 has 13 amino acids. Germline lookup yields CDR1 SGHTA and CDR2 FQGNSA. CDR3 in DNA: TGTGCCAGCAGCCAAAGCGGGGGTGAGACCCAGTACTTC. Translating it yields CASSQSGGETQYF.

V usage is TRBV12-5 and J usage is TRBJ1-3; 10 nucleotides match TRBD1. The CDR3 covers 16 residues. The germline gives CDR1 LGHNT, CDR2 FRNRAP. The trim removed 6 bases at V and 0 bases at J, leaving 5 bases unmatched. CDR3 coding DNA: TGTGCTAGTGGCCAGGGACAGGGGAACTCTGGAAACACCATATATTTT. It encodes CASGQGQGNSGNTIYF.

This chain uses TRBV5-4 with TRBJ2-7; 10 bases are a match to TRBD1. The CDR3 sequence is 14 residues long. The ends lost 7 bases at V and 5 bases at J; junction bases unmatched: 9. CDR1 is SGHNT and CDR2 is YYREEE in the germline V gene (reference sequence). CDR3 coding DNA: TGTGCCAGCGGGAAGGACAGGGGGAGCGACGAGCAGTACTTC. It encodes CASGKDRGSDEQYF.

The chain recombines TRBV4-1 with TRBJ1-1; 7 nucleotides align to TRBD1. V was clipped by 4 bases and J by 7 bases; unmatched bases: 12. Germline assignment: CDR1 MGHRA and CDR2 YSYEKL. CDR3 length: 15 amino acids. The CDR3: CASSLQGQSAIEAFF. CDR3 in DNA: TGCGCCAGCAGCCTACAGGGACAGAGTGCGATTGAAGCTTTCTTT.